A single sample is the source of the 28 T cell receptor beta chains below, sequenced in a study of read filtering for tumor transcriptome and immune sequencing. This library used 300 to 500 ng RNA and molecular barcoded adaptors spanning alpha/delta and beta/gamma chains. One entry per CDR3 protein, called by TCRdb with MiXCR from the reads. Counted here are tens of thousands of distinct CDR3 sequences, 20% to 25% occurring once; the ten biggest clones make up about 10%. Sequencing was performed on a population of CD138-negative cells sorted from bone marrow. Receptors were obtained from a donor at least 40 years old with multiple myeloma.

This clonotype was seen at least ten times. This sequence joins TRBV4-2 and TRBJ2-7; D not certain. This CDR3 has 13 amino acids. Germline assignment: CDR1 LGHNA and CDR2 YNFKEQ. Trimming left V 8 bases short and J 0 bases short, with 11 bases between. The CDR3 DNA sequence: TGTGCCAGCGCGGAACAGAGCTCCTACGAGCAGTACTTC. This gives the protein CASAEQSSYEQYF.

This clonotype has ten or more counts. The CDR3 sequence is CSVAGQRDQPQHF. DNA for the CDR3: TGCAGCGTGGCGGGACAGAGGGATCAGCCCCAGCATTTT. V is TRBV29-1 and J is TRBJ1-5, with TRBD1 matching 7 bases. J was trimmed by 5 bases and V by 6 bases; bases with no gene match: 7. Germline loops: CDR1 SQVTM, CDR2 ANQGSEA. The CDR3 is 13 residues long.

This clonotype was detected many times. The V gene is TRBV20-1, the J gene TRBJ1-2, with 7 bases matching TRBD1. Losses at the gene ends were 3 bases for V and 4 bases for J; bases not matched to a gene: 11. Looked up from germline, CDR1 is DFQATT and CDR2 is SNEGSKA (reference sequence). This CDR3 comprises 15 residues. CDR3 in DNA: TGCAGTGCTAGGTTAACCGGGACAGCATTCTATGGCTACACCTTC. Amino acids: CSARLTGTAFYGYTF.

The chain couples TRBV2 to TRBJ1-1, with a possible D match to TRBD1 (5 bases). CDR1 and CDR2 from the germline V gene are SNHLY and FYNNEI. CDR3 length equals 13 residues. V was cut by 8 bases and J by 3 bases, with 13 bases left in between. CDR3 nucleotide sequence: TGTGCCAGCCTGGGGGATTTGGACACTGAAGCTTTCTTT. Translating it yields CASLGDLDTEAFF.

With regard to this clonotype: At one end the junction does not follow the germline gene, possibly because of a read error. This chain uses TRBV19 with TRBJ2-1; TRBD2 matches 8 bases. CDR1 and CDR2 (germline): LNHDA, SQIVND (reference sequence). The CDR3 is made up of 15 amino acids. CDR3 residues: CACRVSGGPYNEQFF. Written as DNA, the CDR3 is TGTGCCTGTAGAGTCTCGGGGGGGCCCTACAATGAGCAGTTCTTC.

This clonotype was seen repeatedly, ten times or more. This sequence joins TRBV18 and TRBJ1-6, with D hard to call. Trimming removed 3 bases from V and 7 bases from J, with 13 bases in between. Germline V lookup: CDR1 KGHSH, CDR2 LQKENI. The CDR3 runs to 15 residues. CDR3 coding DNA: TGTGCCAGCTCACCTTCAGGACCGATCAATTCACCCCTCCACTTT. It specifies CASSPSGPINSPLHF.

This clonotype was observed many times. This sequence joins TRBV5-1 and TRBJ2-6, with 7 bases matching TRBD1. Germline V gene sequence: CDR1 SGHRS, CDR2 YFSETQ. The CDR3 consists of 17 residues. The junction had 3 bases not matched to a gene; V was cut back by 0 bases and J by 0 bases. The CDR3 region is CASSLVSGGSGANVLTF. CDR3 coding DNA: TGCGCCAGCAGCTTGGTCTCAGGGGGCTCTGGGGCCAACGTCCTGACTTTC.

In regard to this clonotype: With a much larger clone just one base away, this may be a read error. For the CDR3, the DNA is TGTGTCAGCAGTTACACACTGGACAGGGGGGGGACCCAGTACTTC. Translated: CVSSYTLDRGGTQYF. This sequence joins TRBV6-6 and TRBJ2-5; TRBD1 agrees at 10 bases. The CDR3 is 15 amino acids. In germline, CDR1 is MNHNY, CDR2 SVGAGI (reference sequence).

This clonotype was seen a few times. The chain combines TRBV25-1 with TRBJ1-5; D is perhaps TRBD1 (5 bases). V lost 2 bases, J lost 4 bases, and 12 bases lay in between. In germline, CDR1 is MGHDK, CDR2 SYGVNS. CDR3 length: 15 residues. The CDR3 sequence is CASSEAGLGNQPQHF. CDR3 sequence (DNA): TGTGCCAGCAGTGAAGCGGGGCTGGGGAATCAGCCCCAGCATTTT.

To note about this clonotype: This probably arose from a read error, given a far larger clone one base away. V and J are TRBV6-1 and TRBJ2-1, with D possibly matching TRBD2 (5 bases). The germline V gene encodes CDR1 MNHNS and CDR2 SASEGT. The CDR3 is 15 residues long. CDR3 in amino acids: CASSYQSASINEQLF. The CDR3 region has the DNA TGTGCCAGCAGTTACCAGTCGGCTAGCATCAATGAGCAGCTCTTC.

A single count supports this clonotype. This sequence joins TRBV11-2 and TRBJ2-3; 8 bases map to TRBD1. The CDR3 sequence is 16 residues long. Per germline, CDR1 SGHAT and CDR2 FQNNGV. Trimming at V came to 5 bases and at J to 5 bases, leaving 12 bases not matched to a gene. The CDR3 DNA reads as TGTGCCAGCAGCGCCCACCAGGGGGCGATCATAGATACGCAGTATTTT. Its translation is CASSAHQGAIIDTQYF.

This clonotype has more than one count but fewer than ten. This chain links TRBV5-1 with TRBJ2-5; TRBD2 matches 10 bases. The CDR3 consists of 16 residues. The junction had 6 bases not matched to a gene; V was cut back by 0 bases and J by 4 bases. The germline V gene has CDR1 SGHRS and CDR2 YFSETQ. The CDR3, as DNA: TGCGCCAGCAGCTTGGAGCCTAGCGGGGGTGTAGAGACCCAGTACTTC. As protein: CASSLEPSGGVETQYF. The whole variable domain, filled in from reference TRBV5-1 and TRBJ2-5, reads KAGVTQTPRYLIKTRGQQVTLSCSPISGHRSVSWYQQTPGQGLQFLFEYFSETQRNKGNFPGRFSGRQFSNSRSEMNVSTLELGDSALYLCASSLEPSGGVETQYFGPGTRLLVL.

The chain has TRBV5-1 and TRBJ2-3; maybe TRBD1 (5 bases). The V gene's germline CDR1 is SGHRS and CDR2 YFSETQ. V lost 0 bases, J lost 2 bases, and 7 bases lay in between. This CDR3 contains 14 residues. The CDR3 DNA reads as TGCGCCAGCAGCTTGGCGGACATCACAGATACGCAGTATTTT. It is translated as CASSLADITDTQYF.

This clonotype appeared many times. CDR3 sequence reads: CASRHPGTYNEQFF. The CDR3 nucleotides are TGTGCCAGCAGGCACCCCGGGACCTACAATGAGCAGTTCTTC. The V gene is TRBV6-1, the J gene TRBJ2-1; D is perhaps TRBD2 (5 bases). CDR3 length equals 14 residues. V lost 6 bases and J lost 2, with 11 bases in between. Germline V gene lookup returns CDR1 MNHNS and CDR2 SASEGT.

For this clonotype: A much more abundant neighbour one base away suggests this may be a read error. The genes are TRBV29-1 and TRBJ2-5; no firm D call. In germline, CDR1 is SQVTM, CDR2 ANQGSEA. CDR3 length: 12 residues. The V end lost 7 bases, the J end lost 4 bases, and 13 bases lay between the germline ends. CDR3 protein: CSAGRNRETQYF. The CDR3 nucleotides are TGCAGCGCCGGACGGAACCGAGAGACCCAGTACTTC. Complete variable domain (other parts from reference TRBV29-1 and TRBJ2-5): SAVISQKPSRDICQRGTSLTIQCQVDSQVTMMFWYRQQPGQSLTLIATANQGSEATYESGFVIDKFPISRPNLTFSTLTVSNMSPEDSSIYLCSAGRNRETQYFGPGTRLLVL.

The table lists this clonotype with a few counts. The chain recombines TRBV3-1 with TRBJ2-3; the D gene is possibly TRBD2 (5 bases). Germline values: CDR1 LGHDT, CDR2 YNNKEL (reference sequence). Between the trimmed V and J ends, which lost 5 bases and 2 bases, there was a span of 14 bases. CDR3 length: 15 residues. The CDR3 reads CASSGRAETTDTQYF. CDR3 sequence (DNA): TGTGCCAGCAGCGGGCGAGCGGAGACCACAGATACGCAGTATTTT.

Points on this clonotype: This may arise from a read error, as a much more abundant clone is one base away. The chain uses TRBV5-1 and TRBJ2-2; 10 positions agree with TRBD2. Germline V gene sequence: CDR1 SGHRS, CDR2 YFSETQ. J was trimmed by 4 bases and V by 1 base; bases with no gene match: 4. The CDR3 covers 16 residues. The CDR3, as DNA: TGCGCCAGCAGCTTGTTGGCTAGCGGGGGCACCGGGGAGCTGTTTTTT. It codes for CASSLLASGGTGELFF.

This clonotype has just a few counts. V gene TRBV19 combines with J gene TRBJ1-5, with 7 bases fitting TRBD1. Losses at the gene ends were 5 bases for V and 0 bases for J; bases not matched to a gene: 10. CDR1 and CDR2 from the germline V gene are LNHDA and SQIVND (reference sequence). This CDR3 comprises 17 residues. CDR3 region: CASSPIRQGISNQPQHF. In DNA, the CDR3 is TGTGCCAGTAGTCCTATTCGACAGGGAATTAGCAATCAGCCCCAGCATTTT.

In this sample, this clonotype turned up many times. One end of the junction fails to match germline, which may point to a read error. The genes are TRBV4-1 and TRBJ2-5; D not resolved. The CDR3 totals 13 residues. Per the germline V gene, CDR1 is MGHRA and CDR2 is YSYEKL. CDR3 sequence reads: CASSLLNQETQYF. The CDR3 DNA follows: TGCGCCAGCAGCCTGCTCAACCAGGAGACCCAGTACTTC.

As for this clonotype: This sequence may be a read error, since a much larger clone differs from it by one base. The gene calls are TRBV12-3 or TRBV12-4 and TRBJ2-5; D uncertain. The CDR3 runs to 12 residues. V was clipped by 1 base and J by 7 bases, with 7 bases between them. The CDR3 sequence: CASSLGAGTQYF. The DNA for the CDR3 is TGTGCCAGCAGTTTAGGGGCTGGGACCCAGTACTTC.

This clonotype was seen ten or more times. Written as DNA, the CDR3 is TGTGCCAGCAGTGAAAAGGGAGCGAACACTGAAGCTTTCTTT. The encoded protein is CASSEKGANTEAFF. The chain employs TRBV6-1 and TRBJ1-1; unclear D gene. V lost 2 bases, J lost 1 base, and 8 bases lay in between. Germline loops: CDR1 MNHNS, CDR2 SASEGT. The CDR3 is 14 residues long.

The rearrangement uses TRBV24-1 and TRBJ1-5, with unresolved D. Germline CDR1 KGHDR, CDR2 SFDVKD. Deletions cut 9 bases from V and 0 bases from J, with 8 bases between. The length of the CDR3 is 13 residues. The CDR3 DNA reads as TGTGCCACCGCCTCCTATAGCAATCAGCCCCAGCATTTT. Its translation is CATASYSNQPQHF.

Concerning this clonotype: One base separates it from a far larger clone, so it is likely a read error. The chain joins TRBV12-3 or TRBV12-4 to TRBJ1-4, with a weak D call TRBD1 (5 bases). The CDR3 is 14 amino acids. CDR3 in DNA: TGTGCCAGCAGTTTCTCGGGGGGGAAGGATACGCGGTATTTT. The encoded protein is CASSFSGGKDTRYF.

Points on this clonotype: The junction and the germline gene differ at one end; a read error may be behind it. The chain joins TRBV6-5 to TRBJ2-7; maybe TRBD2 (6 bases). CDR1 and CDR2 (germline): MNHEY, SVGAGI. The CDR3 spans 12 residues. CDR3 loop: CASRQAGHERYF. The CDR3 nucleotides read TGTGCCAGCAGACAAGCGGGCCACGAGCGGTACTTC.

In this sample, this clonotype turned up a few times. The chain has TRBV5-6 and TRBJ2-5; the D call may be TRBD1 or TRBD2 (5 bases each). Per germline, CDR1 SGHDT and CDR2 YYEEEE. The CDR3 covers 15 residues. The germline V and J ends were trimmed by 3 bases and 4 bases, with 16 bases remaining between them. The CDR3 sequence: CASSWGSGSVETQYF. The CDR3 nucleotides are TGTGCCAGCAGCTGGGGGTCCGGGTCAGTAGAGACCCAGTACTTC.

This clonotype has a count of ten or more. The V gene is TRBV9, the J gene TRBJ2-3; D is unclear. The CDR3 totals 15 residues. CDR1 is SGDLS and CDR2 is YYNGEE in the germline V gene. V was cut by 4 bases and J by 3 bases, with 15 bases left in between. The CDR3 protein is CASSPKGIGTDTQYF. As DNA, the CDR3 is TGTGCCAGCAGCCCAAAGGGTATTGGTACAGATACGCAGTATTTT. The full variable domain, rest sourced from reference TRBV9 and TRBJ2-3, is DSGVTQTPKHLITATGQRVTLRCSPRSGDLSVYWYQQSLDQGLQFLIQYYNGEERAKGNILERFSAQQFPDLHSELNLSSLELGDSALYFCASSPKGIGTDTQYFGPGTRLTVL.

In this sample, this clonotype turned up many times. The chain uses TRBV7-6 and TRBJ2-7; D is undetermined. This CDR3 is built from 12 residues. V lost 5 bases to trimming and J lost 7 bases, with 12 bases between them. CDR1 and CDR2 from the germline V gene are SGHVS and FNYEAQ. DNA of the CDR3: TGTGCCAGCAGCCCACGCGTGGGGGAGCAGTACTTC. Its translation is CASSPRVGEQYF.

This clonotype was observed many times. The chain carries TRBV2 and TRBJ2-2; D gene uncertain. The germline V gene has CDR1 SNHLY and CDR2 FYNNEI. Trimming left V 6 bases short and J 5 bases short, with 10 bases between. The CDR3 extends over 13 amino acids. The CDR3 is CASRSYVTGELFF. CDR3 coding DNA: TGTGCCAGCAGGTCCTACGTTACCGGGGAGCTGTTTTTT.